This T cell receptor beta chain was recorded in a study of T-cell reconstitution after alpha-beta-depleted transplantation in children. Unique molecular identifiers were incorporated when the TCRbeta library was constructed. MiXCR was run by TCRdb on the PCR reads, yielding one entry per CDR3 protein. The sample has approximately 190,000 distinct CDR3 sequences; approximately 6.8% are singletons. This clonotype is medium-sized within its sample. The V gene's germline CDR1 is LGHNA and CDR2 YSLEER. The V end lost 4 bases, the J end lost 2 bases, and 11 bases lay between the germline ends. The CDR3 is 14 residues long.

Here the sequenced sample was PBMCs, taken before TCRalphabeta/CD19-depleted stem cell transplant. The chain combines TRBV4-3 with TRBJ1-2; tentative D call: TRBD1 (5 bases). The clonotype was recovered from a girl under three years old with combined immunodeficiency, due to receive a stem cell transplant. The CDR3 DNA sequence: TGCGCCAGCAGCCCCCAGACAGAAAACTATGGCTACACCTTC. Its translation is CASSPQTENYGYTF.